What follows is one T cell receptor beta chain and its context. CD8 cells regarded as naive lacked CD45RO, were positively chosen for CCR7, and omitted terminally differentiated effector memory CD45RA+ cells. The V and J ends lost 2 bases and 0 bases respectively, with 11 bases between them. This CDR3 spans 15 amino acids. Per germline, CDR1 SGHNT and CDR2 YENEEA. The method was immunoSEQ multiplex PCR; TCRdb's version includes in-frame clones alone and lacks a portion of them. The table includes some 740,000 clones, 92% detected once. This entry comes from a study of shared clonotypes between healthy human individuals.

This sequence originates from a young man in good health. The chain carries TRBV11-3 and TRBJ2-7; D gene ambiguous. Sequencing input: naive CD8+ T cells sorted from blood. The CDR3 loop reads CASSLSTGPSYEQYF. CDR3 DNA sequence: TGTGCCAGCAGCTTAAGCACCGGGCCCTCCTACGAGCAGTACTTC.